This TCR beta chain appears in the sequencing data of a study of blood T cell repertoires in COVID-19. Trimming took 5 bases from V and 5 from J, leaving 19 bases between them. CDR3 length: 15 residues. Germline CDR1 is SGHRS and CDR2 is YFSETQ. Sequenced by immunoSEQ multiplex PCR; TCRdb stores in-frame clones only, minus some. The table includes fewer than 250,000 clones, around 85% detected once. The origin of this receptor is a woman in her 40s with acute COVID-19. The sample consisted of PBMCs or T cells enriched from blood (not recorded which). This chain links TRBV5-1 with TRBJ2-5, with a weak D call TRBD2 (6 bases). The CDR3 protein is CASRRDFSVGETQYF. As DNA, the CDR3 is TGCGCCAGCAGGAGGGACTTTTCGGTGGGGGAGACCCAGTACTTC.